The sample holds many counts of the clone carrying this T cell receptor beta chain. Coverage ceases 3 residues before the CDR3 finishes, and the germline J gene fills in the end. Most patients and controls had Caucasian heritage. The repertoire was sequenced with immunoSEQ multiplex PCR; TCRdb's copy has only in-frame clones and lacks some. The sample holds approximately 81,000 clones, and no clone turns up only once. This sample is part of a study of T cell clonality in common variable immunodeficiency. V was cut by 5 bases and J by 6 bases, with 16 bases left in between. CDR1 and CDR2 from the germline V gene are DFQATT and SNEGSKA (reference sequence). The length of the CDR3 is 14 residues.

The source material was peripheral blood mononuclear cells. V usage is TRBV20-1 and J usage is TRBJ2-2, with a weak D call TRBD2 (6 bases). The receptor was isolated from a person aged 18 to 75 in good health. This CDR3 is CSASRTTGSGELFF. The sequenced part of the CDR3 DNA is TGCAGTGCTTCACGGACTACCGGGTCCGGGGAG.